These T cell receptor beta chains were read from a single sample in a study of CD8+ T cells in alopecia areata. The assay was immunoSEQ multiplex PCR, and TCRdb's table has in-frame clones only and misses some. The sample has 100,000 to 150,000 clones; approximately 47% are singletons. Sequenced input: NKG2D-low CD8+ T cells sorted from blood. These receptor sequences come from a human donor with alopecia areata. The CDR3 runs from the conserved cysteine through the conserved F or W. The D gene is left open where the match is weak. Rows may omit the clone size; those that give it use once, few, many or a size class.

abundance: .
len: 13
v_gene: TRBV10-1
d_gene: .
j_gene: TRBJ1-1
CDR3aa: CASSESASNQAFF
CDR3nt: TGCGCCAGCAGTGAGTCAGCTTCGAATCAAGCTTTCTTT

abundance: few
len: 12
v_gene: TRBV29-1
d_gene: TRBD1
j_gene: TRBJ2-5
CDR3aa: CSAGQDQETQYF
CDR3nt: TGCAGCGCGGGACAGGACCAAGAGACCCAGTACTTC

abundance: .
len: 14
v_gene: TRBV28
d_gene: .
j_gene: TRBJ2-7
CDR3aa: CASSPPRGSREQYF
CDR3nt: TGTGCCAGCAGTCCCCCCCGGGGATCACGCGAGCAGTACTTC

abundance: .
len: 15
v_gene: TRBV18
d_gene: .
j_gene: TRBJ2-3
CDR3aa: CASSPPLGDTDTQYF
CDR3nt: TGTGCCAGCTCACCCCCGTTAGGCGACACAGATACGCAGTATTTT

abundance: .
len: 12
v_gene: TRBV5-1
d_gene: .
j_gene: TRBJ2-5
CDR3aa: CASSTGGETQYF
CDR3nt: TGCGCCAGCAGCACCGGGGGAGAGACCCAGTACTTC

abundance: .
len: 13
v_gene: TRBV29-1
d_gene: TRBD2
j_gene: TRBJ2-7
CDR3aa: CSAEAGGAYEQYF
CDR3nt: TGCAGCGCCGAGGCGGGAGGGGCCTACGAGCAGTACTTC

abundance: few
len: 16
v_gene: TRBV15
d_gene: TRBD1
j_gene: TRBJ1-2
CDR3aa: CATSPTGQGNHYGYTF
CDR3nt: TGTGCCACCAGTCCAACGGGACAGGGTAATCACTATGGCTACACCTTC

abundance: .
len: 11
v_gene: TRBV6-5
d_gene: .
j_gene: TRBJ2-5
CDR3aa: CASRTGETQYF
CDR3nt: TGTGCCAGCAGGACTGGAGAGACCCAGTACTTC

abundance: few
len: 11
v_gene: TRBV20-1
d_gene: .
j_gene: TRBJ2-7
CDR3aa: CSAGDLYEQYF
CDR3nt: TGCAGTGCAGGGGACCTCTACGAGCAGTACTTC

abundance: .
len: 14
v_gene: TRBV5-1
d_gene: .
j_gene: TRBJ2-5
CDR3aa: CASSPGTDQETQYF
CDR3nt: TGCGCCAGCAGCCCCGGGACTGACCAAGAGACCCAGTACTTC

abundance: .
len: 13
v_gene: TRBV29-1
d_gene: TRBD1
j_gene: TRBJ1-1
CDR3aa: CSVPGQGIGEAFF
CDR3nt: TGCAGCGTTCCGGGACAGGGGATCGGTGAAGCTTTCTTT

abundance: .
len: 11
v_gene: TRBV6-5
d_gene: .
j_gene: TRBJ2-7
CDR3aa: CASSYSGEQYF
CDR3nt: TGTGCCAGCAGTTACTCTGGCGAGCAGTACTTC

abundance: few
len: 14
v_gene: TRBV11-2
d_gene: .
j_gene: TRBJ1-1
CDR3aa: CASSLVGETPEAFF
CDR3nt: TGTGCCAGCAGCTTAGTGGGGGAAACTCCTGAAGCTTTCTTT

abundance: once
len: 12
v_gene: TRBV5-1
d_gene: TRBD1
j_gene: TRBJ2-1
CDR3aa: CASMGQNNEQFF
CDR3nt: TGCGCCAGCATGGGACAGAACAATGAGCAGTTCTTC

abundance: .
len: 13
v_gene: TRBV7-7
d_gene: .
j_gene: TRBJ2-5
CDR3aa: CASSYLPTEAQYF
CDR3nt: TGTGCCAGCAGCTATCTACCGACAGAGGCCCAGTACTTC

abundance: .
len: 11
v_gene: TRBV30
d_gene: .
j_gene: TRBJ2-7
CDR3aa: CAWSVDLEQYF
CDR3nt: TGTGCCTGGAGTGTAGACCTCGAGCAGTACTTC

abundance: few
len: 13
v_gene: TRBV29-1
d_gene: TRBD1
j_gene: TRBJ1-1
CDR3aa: CSALTGGGTEAFF
CDR3nt: TGCAGCGCTTTGACAGGGGGTGGAACTGAAGCTTTCTTT

abundance: .
len: 12
v_gene: TRBV29-1
d_gene: TRBD1
j_gene: TRBJ1-2
CDR3aa: CSVSGTGDGYTF
CDR3nt: TGCAGCGTCTCCGGGACAGGGGATGGCTACACCTTC

abundance: .
len: 11
v_gene: TRBV9
d_gene: .
j_gene: TRBJ1-2
CDR3aa: CASGGAPRYTF
CDR3nt: TGTGCCAGTGGAGGGGCACCGCGCTACACCTTC

abundance: few
len: 15
v_gene: TRBV6-5
d_gene: TRBD2
j_gene: TRBJ2-3
CDR3aa: CASSIVAGVADTQYF
CDR3nt: TGTGCCAGCAGCATAGTAGCGGGAGTAGCAGATACGCAGTATTTT

abundance: .
len: 14
v_gene: TRBV27
d_gene: TRBD1
j_gene: TRBJ2-7
CDR3aa: CASAPGQGAYEQYF
CDR3nt: TGTGCCAGCGCACCGGGACAGGGGGCCTACGAGCAGTACTTC

abundance: .
len: 15
v_gene: TRBV6-5
d_gene: .
j_gene: TRBJ2-4
CDR3aa: CASSYTLGPRRIQYF
CDR3nt: TGTGCCAGCAGTTACACCCTCGGACCCCGCAGGATTCAGTACTTC

abundance: .
len: 13
v_gene: TRBV25-1
d_gene: .
j_gene: TRBJ2-5
CDR3aa: CASSGQQQETQYF
CDR3nt: TGTGCCAGCAGTGGACAGCAGCAAGAGACCCAGTACTTC

abundance: .
len: 13
v_gene: TRBV28
d_gene: .
j_gene: TRBJ1-6
CDR3aa: CASSIISSSSLHF
CDR3nt: TGTGCCAGCAGTATTATAAGCTCCAGTTCCCTCCACTTT

abundance: few
len: 15
v_gene: TRBV6-5
d_gene: TRBD2
j_gene: TRBJ2-3
CDR3aa: CASSYGAGITDTQYF
CDR3nt: TGTGCCAGCAGTTACGGAGCGGGGATCACAGATACGCAGTATTTT

abundance: few
len: 15
v_gene: TRBV29-1
d_gene: TRBD2
j_gene: TRBJ2-1
CDR3aa: CSVLAGGLSYNEQFF
CDR3nt: TGCAGCGTTCTAGCGGGGGGGCTCTCCTACAATGAGCAGTTCTTC

abundance: .
len: 13
v_gene: TRBV6-5
d_gene: .
j_gene: TRBJ1-4
CDR3aa: CASSPQGYEKLFF
CDR3nt: TGTGCCAGCAGCCCTCAGGGCTATGAAAAACTGTTTTTT

abundance: .
len: 14
v_gene: TRBV6-5
d_gene: .
j_gene: TRBJ2-7
CDR3aa: CASSSPGRPFEQYF
CDR3nt: TGTGCCAGCAGTTCCCCCGGCCGTCCTTTCGAGCAGTACTTC

abundance: .
len: 13
v_gene: TRBV11-2
d_gene: .
j_gene: TRBJ2-1
CDR3aa: CASSLGGANEQFF
CDR3nt: TGTGCCAGCAGCTTAGGTGGGGCCAATGAGCAGTTCTTC

abundance: few
len: 15
v_gene: TRBV7-9
d_gene: TRBD1
j_gene: TRBJ1-1
CDR3aa: CASSTRQGLNTEAFF
CDR3nt: TGTGCCAGCAGCACCCGACAGGGCCTGAACACTGAAGCTTTCTTT

abundance: few
len: 13
v_gene: TRBV13
d_gene: .
j_gene: TRBJ2-7
CDR3aa: CASSFGESYEQYF
CDR3nt: TGTGCCAGCAGCTTCGGCGAGTCCTACGAGCAGTACTTC

abundance: once
len: 13
v_gene: TRBV2
d_gene: .
j_gene: TRBJ2-7
CDR3aa: CASLVDNSYEQYF
CDR3nt: TGTGCCAGCTTGGTGGACAACTCCTACGAGCAGTACTTC

abundance: .
len: 13
v_gene: TRBV18
d_gene: .
j_gene: TRBJ2-1
CDR3aa: CASSRPDVNEQFF
CDR3nt: TGTGCCAGCTCACGCCCGGACGTAAATGAGCAGTTCTTC

abundance: .
len: 14
v_gene: TRBV11-2
d_gene: .
j_gene: TRBJ2-7
CDR3aa: CASSLRQDSYEQYF
CDR3nt: TGTGCCAGCAGCTTAAGACAGGACTCCTACGAGCAGTACTTC

abundance: few
len: 17
v_gene: TRBV13
d_gene: TRBD1
j_gene: TRBJ2-5
CDR3aa: CASSLEGRGTDRETQYF
CDR3nt: TGTGCCAGCAGCTTAGAGGGCAGGGGGACCGATCGGGAGACCCAGTACTTC

abundance: .
len: 13
v_gene: TRBV5-1
d_gene: .
j_gene: TRBJ2-2
CDR3aa: CASSFSHPGELFF
CDR3nt: TGCGCCAGCAGCTTCTCACACCCCGGGGAGCTGTTTTTT

abundance: few
len: 16
v_gene: TRBV6-5
d_gene: TRBD2
j_gene: TRBJ2-3
CDR3aa: CASSYSAGGGADTQYF
CDR3nt: TGTGCCAGCAGTTACTCTGCGGGGGGCGGGGCAGATACGCAGTATTTT

abundance: .
len: 13
v_gene: TRBV29-1
d_gene: TRBD2
j_gene: TRBJ2-7
CDR3aa: CSGTSGDSYEQYF
CDR3nt: TGCAGCGGCACTAGCGGGGACTCCTACGAGCAGTACTTC

abundance: .
len: 14
v_gene: TRBV14
d_gene: .
j_gene: TRBJ2-7
CDR3aa: CASSQRLAPHEQYF
CDR3nt: TGTGCCAGCAGCCAAAGGCTAGCCCCCCACGAGCAGTACTTC

abundance: .
len: 14
v_gene: TRBV11-2
d_gene: TRBD1
j_gene: TRBJ1-1
CDR3aa: CASSPFPGGTEAFF
CDR3nt: TGTGCCAGCAGCCCATTTCCAGGGGGCACTGAAGCTTTCTTT

abundance: few
len: 14
v_gene: TRBV29-1
d_gene: .
j_gene: TRBJ2-1
CDR3aa: CSLGTANPYNEQFF
CDR3nt: TGCAGCCTAGGTACAGCGAACCCCTACAATGAGCAGTTCTTC

abundance: .
len: 15
v_gene: TRBV29-1
d_gene: TRBD2
j_gene: TRBJ2-1
CDR3aa: CSVLLAGAPANEQFF
CDR3nt: TGCAGCGTCCTATTAGCGGGAGCCCCGGCCAATGAGCAGTTCTTC